These T cell receptor beta chains were read from a single sample in a study of cytomegalovirus exposure and HLA in healthy donors. Sequencing was performed with immunoSEQ multiplex PCR; in TCRdb, only in-frame clones are kept and a portion is missing. In the table there are some 130,000 clones, 60% to 80% of which are singletons. The sample was PBMCs. Receptors were obtained from a male donor in good health and CMV-seronegative. Each CDR3 is given with its conserved first and last residue. D genes are given only for firm matches. Expanded clones are given a class, and other clones once, few, many or no size at all.

v_gene,abundance,j_gene,d_gene,CDR3nt,CDR3aa
TRBV9,NA,TRBJ1-2,NA,TGTGCCAGCAGCGTAGCTCGCCCCCAGGGTCGCGATGGCTACACCTTC,CASSVARPQGRDGYTF
TRBV10-3,NA,TRBJ2-1,TRBD1,TGTGCCATCAGTTCTACAGGGGGTGGGATAAACAATGAGCAGTTCTTC,CAISSTGGGINNEQFF
TRBV4-1,few,TRBJ2-1,TRBD2,TGCGCCAGCAGCCAAGGAGGGGGGGCTAGCGGGAGGTACCGGTACAATGAGCAGTTCTTC,CASSQGGGASGRYRYNEQFF
TRBV9,few,TRBJ1-3,TRBD1,TGTGCCAGCAGCCCGACGGACAGGGCCTCTGGAAACACCATATATTTT,CASSPTDRASGNTIYF
TRBV29-1,NA,TRBJ1-1,NA,TGCAGCGTTGCGAAGACAGTCGCTGTGAACACTGAAGCTTTCTTT,CSVAKTVAVNTEAFF
TRBV2,few,TRBJ2-1,TRBD2,TGTGCCAGCAGTGACCTAGCGGGGGGGCGCGGTGAGCAGTTCTTC,CASSDLAGGRGEQFF
TRBV28,NA,TRBJ1-5,NA,TGTGCCAGCAGTTCCGAGAGCAGGGTCCGCAATCAGCCCCAGCATTTT,CASSSESRVRNQPQHF
TRBV4-3,NA,TRBJ2-2,NA,TGCGCCAGCAGCCAAGATCAGTCAGGGTTCGCTGGGGAGCTGTTTTTT,CASSQDQSGFAGELFF
TRBV11-3,few,TRBJ1-1,NA,TGTGCCAGCAGCTTAGGAGTAAACACTGAAGCTTTCTTT,CASSLGVNTEAFF
TRBV10-3,NA,TRBJ2-1,NA,TGTGCCATCAGTGAGTCGGGACGGGGGGAGCAGTTCTTC,CAISESGRGEQFF
TRBV10-3,NA,TRBJ1-1,TRBD1,TGTGCCATCAGCGAACCAGGACAGGGCATAAACACTGAAGCTTTCTTT,CAISEPGQGINTEAFF
TRBV27,few,TRBJ2-2,NA,TGTGCCAGCAGTTTAGTAAGGGGGAACACCGGGGAGCTGTTTTTT,CASSLVRGNTGELFF
TRBV13,once,TRBJ2-3,TRBD2,TGTGCCAGCAGCTTAGTGCGGGGGGGAAATACGCAGTATTTT,CASSLVRGGNTQYF
TRBV7-8,NA,TRBJ2-7,TRBD1,TGTGCCAGCAGCTTACCCGGACAGGGGATACACGAGCAGTACTTC,CASSLPGQGIHEQYF